The rows below give T cell receptor beta chains drawn from one sample of a study of response to subunit inactivated influenza vaccine. TCRdb fed the RT-PCR reads into MiXCR, producing one record per CDR3 protein. Among 610,000 or so distinct CDR3 sequences listed, 11% to 15% were seen once. This specimen consisted of PBMCs from blood, obtained 11 to 12 days after vaccination. These receptors were collected from a man aged 45-65 years who received an inactivated influenza vaccine. CDR3s include the opening cysteine and the closing phenylalanine or tryptophan. A D gene is named only where the DNA matches it firmly. Not all rows give a size; the values are once, few, many and, for expanded clones, a class.

length,size,V,D,J,DNA,CDR3
12,few,TRBV7-2,.,TRBJ2-3,TGTGCCAGCAGCCCACCGTTGTATACGCAGTATTTT,CASSPPLYTQYF
15,few,TRBV5-4,.,TRBJ2-2,TGTGCCAGCAGCACGGACAAGTTTAACACCGGGGAGCTGTTTTTT,CASSTDKFNTGELFF
16,.,TRBV6-2/TRBV6-3,.,TRBJ2-2,TGTGCCAGCAGTTCCATCGGGACTGCAAACACCGGGGAGCTGTTTTTT,CASSSIGTANTGELFF
15,few,TRBV20-1,.,TRBJ1-5,TGCAGTGCTTCATCCGGGAGCGATAGCAATCAGCCCCAGCATTTT,CSASSGSDSNQPQHF
15,few,TRBV28,TRBD1,TRBJ1-6,TGTGCCAGCAGTTTTTACAGGGACAGGGTGTCACCCCTCCACTTT,CASSFYRDRVSPLHF
15,many,TRBV6-2/TRBV6-3,TRBD2,TRBJ2-7,TGTGCCAGCAACCCTTCTAGCGGGGGCTCCTACGAGCAGTACTTC,CASNPSSGGSYEQYF
14,few,TRBV19,.,TRBJ1-1,TGTGCCAGTAGTGGGGGACGGCCGAACACTGAAGCTTTCTTT,CASSGGRPNTEAFF
16,few,TRBV7-8,.,TRBJ2-1,TGTGCCAGCAGCTTAGGGCCCGGGGGCGCGGGAAATGAGCAGTTCTTC,CASSLGPGGAGNEQFF
15,few,TRBV5-1,.,TRBJ1-1,TGCGCCAGCAGCTTGGACGGGCAGGTCAGGATCGTAGCTTTCTTT,CASSLDGQVRIVAFF
17,many,TRBV28,TRBD2,TRBJ2-1,TGTGCCAGCAGGCGATTTAGCGGGAGAGGGGCCTACAATGAGCAGTTCTTC,CASRRFSGRGAYNEQFF
18,.,TRBV24-1,TRBD2,TRBJ2-5,TGTGCCACCAGTGACCCCGGGACTAGCGGGAGAGTGGGCGAGACCCAGTACTTC,CATSDPGTSGRVGETQYF
15,few,TRBV29-1,.,TRBJ2-2,TGCAGCGTTGAAGCGGTAGGGGGAGGCACCGGGGAGCTGTTTTTT,CSVEAVGGGTGELFF
15,.,TRBV4-2,.,TRBJ1-1,TGTGCCAGCAGCCAAGACTGGGGGAGAAACACTGAAGCTTTCTTT,CASSQDWGRNTEAFF
12,few,TRBV18,.,TRBJ1-3,TGTGCCAGCTCACCCGAGGGAAACACCATATATTTT,CASSPEGNTIYF
12,many,TRBV20-1,.,TRBJ2-7,TGCAGTGCTAGGCAGAGCTCCTACGAGCAGTACTTC,CSARQSSYEQYF
14,.,TRBV9,.,TRBJ2-2,TGTGCCAGCAGCGCCAGGTGGAACACCGGGGAGCTGTTTTTT,CASSARWNTGELFF
14,few,TRBV12-3/TRBV12-4,.,TRBJ1-5,TGTGCCAGCAGTTTAGGGGCTGCTTATCAGCCCCAGCATTTT,CASSLGAAYQPQHF
12,.,TRBV28,.,TRBJ2-7,TGTGCCAGCAGTACCACAGGATCTGAGCAGTACTTC,CASSTTGSEQYF
14,few,TRBV20-1,TRBD2,TRBJ2-7,TGCAGTGCTAGAGATATGGGCGGGAGGGACGAGCAGTACTTC,CSARDMGGRDEQYF
12,few,TRBV6-2/TRBV6-3,.,TRBJ1-1,TGTGCCAGCAGGACAGGATACGCTGAAGCTTTCTTT,CASRTGYAEAFF
14,.,TRBV15,.,TRBJ2-7,TGTGCCACCAGCAGAGATACTGGGTCCTACGAGCAGTACTTC,CATSRDTGSYEQYF
16,once,TRBV7-9,.,TRBJ2-1,TGTGCCAGCAGCTGGGTGATTGCGACACCGGAGAGGGAGCAGTTCTTC,CASSWVIATPEREQFF